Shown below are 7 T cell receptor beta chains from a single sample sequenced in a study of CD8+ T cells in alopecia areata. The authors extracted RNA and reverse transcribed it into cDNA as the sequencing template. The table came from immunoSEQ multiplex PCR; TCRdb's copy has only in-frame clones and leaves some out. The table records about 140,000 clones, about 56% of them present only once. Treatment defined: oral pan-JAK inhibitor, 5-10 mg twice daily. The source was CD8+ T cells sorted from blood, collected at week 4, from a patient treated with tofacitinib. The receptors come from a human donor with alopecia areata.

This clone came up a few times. The chain's CDR3 is CASSEGPRGTQYF. CDR3 nucleotides: TGTGCCAGCAGCGAGGGACCCCGGGGGACCCAGTACTTC. The chain recombines TRBV9 with TRBJ2-5; D tentatively reads TRBD1 or TRBD2 (5 bases each). The CDR3 sequence is 13 residues long. The V gene lost 3 bases and the J gene lost 7 bases, with 13 bases spanning the gap. From germline, CDR1 is SGDLS and CDR2 YYNGEE.

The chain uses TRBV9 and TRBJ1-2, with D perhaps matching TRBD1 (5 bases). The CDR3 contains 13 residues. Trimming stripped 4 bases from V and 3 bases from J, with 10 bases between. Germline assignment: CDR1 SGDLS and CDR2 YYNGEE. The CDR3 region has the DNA TGTGCCAGCAGCCAGACAGCGCACTATGGCTACACCTTC. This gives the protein CASSQTAHYGYTF. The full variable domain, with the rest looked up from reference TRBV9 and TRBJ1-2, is DSGVTQTPKHLITATGQRVTLRCSPRSGDLSVYWYQQSLDQGLQFLIQYYNGEERAKGNILERFSAQQFPDLHSELNLSSLELGDSALYFCASSQTAHYGYTFGSGTRLTVV.

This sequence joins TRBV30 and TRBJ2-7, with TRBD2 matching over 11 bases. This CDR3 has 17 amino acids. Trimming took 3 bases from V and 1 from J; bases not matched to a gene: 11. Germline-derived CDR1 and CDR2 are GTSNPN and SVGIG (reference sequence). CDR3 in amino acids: CAWSLPDLAGGSYEQYF. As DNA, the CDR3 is TGTGCCTGGAGCCTCCCCGACCTAGCGGGGGGATCCTACGAGCAGTACTTC.

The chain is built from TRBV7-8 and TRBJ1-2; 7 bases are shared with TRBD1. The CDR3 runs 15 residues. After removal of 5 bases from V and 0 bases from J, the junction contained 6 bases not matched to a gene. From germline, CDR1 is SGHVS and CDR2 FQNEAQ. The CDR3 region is CASSTDREANYGYTF. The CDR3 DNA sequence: TGTGCCAGCAGCACTGACAGGGAAGCTAACTATGGCTACACCTTC. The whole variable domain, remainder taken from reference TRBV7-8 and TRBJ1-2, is GAGVSQSPRYKVAKRGQDVALRCDPISGHVSLFWYQQALGQGPEFLTYFQNEAQLDKSGLPSDRFFAERPEGSVSTLKIQRTQQEDSAVYLCASSTDREANYGYTFGSGTRLTVV.

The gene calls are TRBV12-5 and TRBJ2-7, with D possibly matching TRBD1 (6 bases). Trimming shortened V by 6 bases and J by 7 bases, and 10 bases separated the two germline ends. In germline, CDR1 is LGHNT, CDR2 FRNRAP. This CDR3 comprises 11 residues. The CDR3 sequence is CASGRGTEQYF. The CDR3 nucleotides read TGTGCTAGTGGCCGTGGGACAGAGCAGTACTTC.

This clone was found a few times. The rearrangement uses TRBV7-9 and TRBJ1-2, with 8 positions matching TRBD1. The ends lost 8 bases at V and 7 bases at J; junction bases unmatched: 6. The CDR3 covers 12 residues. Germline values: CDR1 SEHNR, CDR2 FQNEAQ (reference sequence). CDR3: CASGQGIGGYTF. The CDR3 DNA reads TGTGCCAGCGGACAGGGTATTGGTGGCTACACCTTC.

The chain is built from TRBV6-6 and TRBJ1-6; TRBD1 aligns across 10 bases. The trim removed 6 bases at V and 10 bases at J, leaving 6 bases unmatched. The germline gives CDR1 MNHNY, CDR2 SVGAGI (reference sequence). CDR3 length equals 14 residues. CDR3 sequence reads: CASSPDRGLSPLHF. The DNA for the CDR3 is TGTGCCAGCAGCCCCGACAGGGGGCTCTCACCCCTCCACTTT.